The next 32 T cell receptor beta chains were all read from a single sample in a study of tumor-infiltrating lymphocytes in primary liver carcinoma. Joint extraction of RNA and DNA used roughly 20-33 mg of bulk tissue that was unsorted. Starting material of about 450 ng total RNA yielded TCR beta cDNA via a constant-region primer. Libraries covering TCR beta were generated through three nested multiplex PCR rounds (using a slightly modified ARM-PCR). TRBV1-TRBV30 forward primers paired with a C-beta reverse primer drove the first two PCR rounds, about 10 cycles each. TCRdb reprocessed the multiplex PCR reads with MiXCR, giving one entry per CDR3 protein. The table lists tens of thousands of distinct CDR3 sequences, roughly three quarters of them singletons. Source material: liver tumor tissue from sampling region 4. The subset is: tumor region T4, right-lateral pole. These receptor sequences come from a woman under 40 with primary liver carcinoma and hepatitis B virus infection.

As regards this clonotype: The final CDR3 position lacks the conserved phenylalanine or tryptophan, pointing to a likely read error. This chain joins TRBV15 and TRBJ2-1; no clear D. V gave up 0 bases and J gave up 4 bases, with 13 bases separating them. The CDR3 runs 16 residues. CDR1 is LNHNV and CDR2 is YYDKDF in the germline V gene (reference sequence). As DNA, the CDR3 is TGTGCCACCAGCAGAGATTTCAGGAGCTCTTACAATGAGCAGTTCTTG. The encoded protein is CATSRDFRSSYNEQFL.

As to this clonotype: An end of the junction does not agree with germline; a read error may underlie this. The rearrangement joins TRBV11-3 to TRBJ1-1; D remains ambiguous. The CDR3 length is 13 residues. Germline V gives CDR1 SGHNT, CDR2 YENEEA. In DNA, the CDR3 is TGTACCGGCAGCTCCCGGCTGAACACTGAAGCTCTCTTT. It translates to CTGSSRLNTEALF.

This clonotype was observed many times. The chain combines TRBV19 with TRBJ2-7, with D perhaps TRBD2 (5 bases). This CDR3 contains 15 residues. V gave up 6 bases and J gave up 1 base, with 16 bases separating them. Per the germline V gene, CDR1 is LNHDA and CDR2 is SQIVND (reference sequence). The CDR3 here is CASRASGIQSYEQYF. As DNA, the CDR3 is TGTGCCAGTAGGGCCTCCGGGATTCAATCCTACGAGCAGTACTTC.

This chain connects TRBV11-2 to TRBJ1-3; D call uncertain. Germline-derived CDR1 and CDR2 are SGHAT and FQNNGV. CDR3 size: 15 residues. V gave up 7 bases and J gave up 2 bases, with 15 bases separating them. This CDR3 is CASILYRETGNTIYF. As DNA, the CDR3 is TGTGCCAGCATCCTATATAGGGAGACTGGAAACACCATATATTTT. Supplemented by reference TRBV11-2 and TRBJ1-3, the full variable domain reads EAGVAQSPRYKIIEKRQSVAFWCNPISGHATLYWYQQILGQGPKLLIQFQNNGVVDDSQLPKDRFSAERLKGVDSTLKIQPAKLEDSAVYLCASILYRETGNTIYFGEGSWLTVV.

The rearrangement uses TRBV7-8 and TRBJ2-3, with a possible D match to TRBD2 (5 bases). Trimming removed 3 bases from V and 6 bases from J, with 13 bases in between. Germline V gene data show CDR1 as SGHVS and CDR2 as FQNEAQ. The CDR3 sequence is 14 residues long. The CDR3 DNA sequence: TGTGCCAGCAGCTTGTCCAGCGGTCGGGATACGCAGTATTTT. Translated, it gives CASSLSSGRDTQYF. Full variable domain (remainder filled in from reference TRBV7-8 and TRBJ2-3): GAGVSQSPRYKVAKRGQDVALRCDPISGHVSLFWYQQALGQGPEFLTYFQNEAQLDKSGLPSDRFFAERPEGSVSTLKIQRTQQEDSAVYLCASSLSSGRDTQYFGPGTRLTVL.

The chain combines TRBV30 with TRBJ2-1; 14 bases line up with TRBD2. Trimming removed 5 bases from V and 10 bases from J; junction bases left unmatched: 13. The CDR3 is 16 amino acids. Germline V gene data show CDR1 as GTSNPN and CDR2 as SVGIG (reference sequence). The DNA of the CDR3 is TGTGCCTGGGGCCGAGGGGGGACTAGCGGGAGAAACGAGCAGTTCTTC. Protein sequence: CAWGRGGTSGRNEQFF.

Note on this clonotype: Its ends do not fully match the called genes, so a read error is possible. J is TRBJ2-7 and V is TRBV6-2 or TRBV6-3; TRBD2 matches at 8 bases. Germline loops: CDR1 MNHEY, CDR2 SVGEGT. This CDR3 spans 14 amino acids. In DNA, the CDR3 is TGCGCCAGCAGTTACGGGAGGGTCCACTACGAGCAGTACTTC. Translating it yields CASSYGRVHYEQYF.

Concerning this clonotype: One end of the junction is discordant with germline, which a read error may explain. This sequence joins TRBV11-1 and TRBJ2-2; TRBD2 is a possible D gene (6 bases). The CDR3 length is 16 residues. Germline lookup yields CDR1 SGHAT and CDR2 FQDESV (reference sequence). The CDR3 DNA is TGTGCCAGCAGCAGGATTATGGCGGGAATGTCCGGGGAGTTGTTTTTT. Translated, it gives CASSRIMAGMSGELFF.

The chain couples TRBV11-1 to TRBJ2-7, with D perhaps TRBD1 or TRBD2 (5 bases each). Germline V gene sequence: CDR1 SGHAT, CDR2 FQDESV (reference sequence). The CDR3 sequence is 15 residues long. CDR3 coding DNA: TGTGCCAGCAGTCCCCGGGACGCCCGTTTCTACGGGCAGTACGTC. It yields the protein CASSPRDARFYGQYV.

Note on this clonotype: Its ends do not fully match the called genes, so a read error is possible. The chain links TRBV28 to TRBJ1-2; D is possibly TRBD1 (6 bases). The CDR3 length is 13 residues. Germline V CDR1 and CDR2: MDHEN, SYDVKM. For the CDR3, the DNA is TGTACCAGCAGGAATACACAGGGCCGGGGTTACACCTTC. Protein: CTSRNTQGRGYTF.

The genes are TRBV12-3 or TRBV12-4 and TRBJ2-5; D is tentatively TRBD1 or TRBD2 (5 bases each). V dropped 6 bases and J dropped 4 bases, with 15 bases sitting between them. This CDR3 is built from 14 residues. CDR3 nucleotide sequence: TGTGCCAGCAGCTCAACAGCGAGGGGAGAGACCCAGTACTTC. As protein: CASSSTARGETQYF.

This clonotype was found once. The junction departs from the called germline gene at one end, perhaps through a read error. The V and J genes are TRBV28 and TRBJ1-1; 7 nucleotides align to TRBD1. The CDR3 covers 14 residues. Germline lookup yields CDR1 MDHEN and CDR2 SYDVKM. The CDR3 sequence is CASRDRVMSTEDFF. CDR3 in DNA: TGTGCCAGCAGAGACAGGGTTATGAGCACCGAAGATTTCTTT. The full variable domain, rest sourced from reference TRBV28 and TRBJ1-1, is DVKVTQSSRYLVKRTGEKVFLECVQDMDHENMFWYRQDPGLGLRLIYFSYDVKMKEKGDIPEGYSVSREKKERFSLILESASTNQTSMYLCASRDRVMSTEDFFGQGTRLTVV.

The chain carries TRBV4-3 and TRBJ2-2, with 7 bases identical to TRBD2. Germline CDR1 is LGHNA and CDR2 is YSLEER. V gave up 5 bases and J gave up 1 base; unmatched junction bases: 16. The CDR3 consists of 19 residues. CDR3 residues: CASSVLVGGPHLNTGELFF. CDR3 coding DNA: TGCGCCAGCAGCGTACTAGTGGGAGGGCCCCATTTGAACACCGGGGAGCTGTTTTTT.

Concerning this clonotype itself: The conserved closing phenylalanine or tryptophan is absent in this CDR3, likely reflecting a read error. Because the CDR3's place on the DNA is in doubt, the DNA is left out and the CDR3 is given as listed by TCRdb. V usage is TRBV11-2 and J usage is TRBJ2-7; the table's D call TRBD1 went unverified against the DNA. Germline assignment: CDR1 SGHAT and CDR2 FQNNGV. The CDR3 has 15 amino acids, counting both end residues. The CDR3 region is CASNSPGTGTYEQYS.

This clonotype has only a few counts. A much larger clone lies a single base off, so this may be a read error. The chain couples TRBV28 to TRBJ2-3; D might be TRBD1 (5 bases). The better agreement between TRBJ1-5 and the DNA end casts doubt on the J call. The V gene's germline CDR1 is MDHEN and CDR2 SYDVKM. CDR3 length: 17 amino acids. The CDR3 nucleotides are TGTGCCAGCAGTCCCGAGACTAGCGGGAGGGGCACAGATACGCAGCATTTT. This gives the protein CASSPETSGRGTDTQHF.

Remarks on this clonotype: The conserved phenylalanine or tryptophan normally closing the CDR3 is absent here, so this likely arose from a read error. The chain joins TRBV6-1 to TRBJ2-2, with D tentatively TRBD1 or TRBD2 (6 bases each). The V gene's germline CDR1 is MNHNS and CDR2 SASEGT. The CDR3 is 19 amino acids. The CDR3 protein is CASSETHPGGAANTGDLFL. The CDR3 DNA follows: TGTGCCAGCAGTGAAACCCATCCCGGGGGCGCCGCGAACACCGGGGACCTGTTTCTT.

The gene calls are TRBV5-1 and TRBJ2-2; no clear D gene. V was shortened by 8 bases and J by 3 bases, with 11 bases between the two germline ends. Germline loops: CDR1 SGHRS, CDR2 YFSETQ. CDR3 length: 13 residues. This chain's CDR3 is CASNDRDTGELFF. The CDR3 DNA sequence: TGCGCCAGTAACGATCGCGACACCGGGGAGCTGTTTTTT.

As to this clonotype: An end of the junction does not agree with germline; a read error may underlie this. V usage is TRBV12-3 or TRBV12-4 and J usage is TRBJ2-1, with 8 positions matching TRBD2. CDR3 length equals 15 residues. Here the CDR3 DNA reads TGTGACAGCAGCCTGTCCGGGACTAGTGGACTTGAGCAGTCCTTC. This gives the protein CDSSLSGTSGLEQSF.

The chain has TRBV4-1 and TRBJ1-6; D remains unclear. Trimming took off 2 bases at V and 7 bases at J, with 12 bases between the two ends. The CDR3 is made up of 15 amino acids. CDR1 and CDR2 from the germline V gene are MGHRA and YSYEKL. Here the CDR3 reads CASSQQLPPNSPLHF. The CDR3 region has the DNA TGCGCCAGCAGCCAACAACTCCCACCAAATTCACCCCTCCACTTT.

Turning to this clonotype: One end of the junction varies from germline; a read error may be responsible. The chain is built from TRBV5-1 and TRBJ2-7, with a possible D match to TRBD2 (5 bases). The CDR3 totals 15 residues. CDR1 and CDR2 from the germline V gene are SGHRS and YFSETQ. CDR3 nucleotides: TGCGCCAGCAGCCCGAGGGCGTACTTCGTTTACGAGCAATACTTT. Translated, it gives CASSPRAYFVYEQYF. Together with reference TRBV5-1 and TRBJ2-7, the CDR3 gives the full variable domain: KAGVTQTPRYLIKTRGQQVTLSCSPISGHRSVSWYQQTPGQGLQFLFEYFSETQRNKGNFPGRFSGRQFSNSRSEMNVSTLELGDSALYLCASSPRAYFVYEQYFGPGTRLTVT.

About this clonotype: One junction end does not reproduce the germline sequence, and a read error may be involved. The rearrangement uses TRBV14 and TRBJ1-2; 8 nucleotides match TRBD1. The CDR3 is made up of 13 amino acids. Germline-derived CDR1 and CDR2 are SGHDN and FVKESK. CDR3 loop: CASIRTGRGGYTF. The CDR3 DNA sequence: TGTGCTAGCATCAGGACAGGGAGGGGTGGCTACACCTTC.

Note on this clonotype: One junction end does not reproduce the germline sequence, and a read error may be involved. The J gene is TRBJ2-3, the V gene TRBV11-2; no clear D. The CDR3 is 14 residues long. Germline V lookup: CDR1 SGHAT, CDR2 FQNNGV. The CDR3 protein is CASSPQTHADAQYF. In DNA form, the CDR3 reads TGTGCCAGCAGCCCCCAAACTCACGCAGATGCGCAGTATTTT.

Turning to this clonotype: The germline gene is not matched at one end of the junction; a read error may be the cause. The chain has TRBV4-2 and TRBJ2-5; D gene ambiguous. Germline CDR1 and CDR2: LGHNA and YNFKEQ. This CDR3 comprises 12 residues. CDR3 in DNA: TGTGCCAGCAGTCAAGATAGAGATACCCACTACTTC. This encodes CASSQDRDTHYF.

As for this clonotype: The junction departs from the called germline gene at one end, perhaps through a read error. The rearrangement links TRBV4-2 to TRBJ2-7; 10 bases fit TRBD1. The germline V gene encodes CDR1 LGHNA and CDR2 YNFKEQ. The CDR3 loop spans 18 amino acids. CDR3 coding DNA: TGTGTCAGCAGCCAGGAACACCTAGGACAGGGGGGACCGCGCGAGCAGCAGTTC. Translating it yields CVSSQEHLGQGGPREQQF.

About this clonotype: The junction departs from the called germline gene at one end, perhaps through a read error. The chain combines TRBV6-1 with TRBJ2-2; D assignment may be TRBD1 or TRBD2 (5 bases each). This CDR3 spans 19 amino acids. The germline V gene has CDR1 MNHNS and CDR2 SASEGT. DNA for the CDR3: TGTGTCAGCAATGAAACCCTTCCCCGGGGCGCCGCGAACACCGGGGAGCTGTTTTTT. Its protein is CVSNETLPRGAANTGELFF.

Here the CDR3 DNA reads TGTGCCAGCAACCTCCCGGGTCGCTCTGGGGCCAATGACCTGACTTTC. Protein product: CASNLPGRSGANDLTF. The chain recombines TRBV6-6 with TRBJ2-6; perhaps TRBD1 as D (5 bases). The CDR3 is made up of 16 amino acids. Germline-derived CDR1 and CDR2 are MNHNY and SVGAGI (reference sequence). The V end lost 7 bases, the J end lost 15 bases, and 28 bases lay between the germline ends.

A note on this clonotype: In this CDR3 the conserved last residue, phenylalanine or tryptophan, is missing, so a read error is likely. The CDR3 is CASRVGYNEQYL. CDR3 sequence (DNA): TGTGCCAGCCGCGTAGGGTACAACGAGCAGTACCTC. The V gene is TRBV11-2, the J gene TRBJ2-7; D call uncertain. Between the trimmed V and J ends, which lost 8 bases and 5 bases, there was a span of 13 bases. CDR3 size: 12 residues. Germline V gene data show CDR1 as SGHAT and CDR2 as FQNNGV.

Concerning this clonotype itself: The CDR3 ends on some other residue instead of the conserved phenylalanine or tryptophan, so this is likely a read error. The rearrangement joins TRBV4-3 to TRBJ1-2, with D perhaps TRBD1 (5 bases). Germline V lookup: CDR1 LGHNA, CDR2 YSLEER. This CDR3 spans 15 amino acids. The CDR3 sequence: CASSQDWGRVNGYTS. The CDR3 nucleotides read TGCGCTAGCAGCCAAGATTGGGGCAGGGTAAATGGCTACACCTCC.

Details on this clonotype: The conserved phenylalanine or tryptophan is not found at the CDR3 terminus, so this likely reflects a read error. The chain uses TRBV11-2 and TRBJ2-3; 7 bases line up with TRBD1. This CDR3 region has 16 residues. CDR1 and CDR2 (germline): SGHAT, FQNNGV. The CDR3 sequence: CASSRTRQGRGYTQYS. CDR3 nucleotide sequence: TGTGCCAGCAGCCGGACGCGACAGGGAAGGGGATATACACAGTATTCT.

In regard to this clonotype: The germline gene is not matched at one end of the junction; a read error may be the cause. J is TRBJ2-7 and V is TRBV7-8; the D is unclear. Per the germline V gene, CDR1 is SGHVS and CDR2 is FQNEAQ. CDR3 size: 14 residues. DNA for the CDR3: TGTACCGGCAGCGCCCTCCTGTTGTCCCCCGAGCAGTCCTTC. Residues: CTGSALLLSPEQSF. The variable domain in full, with the rest retrieved from reference TRBV7-8 and TRBJ2-7, is GAGVSQSPRYKVAKRGQDVALRCDPISGHVSLFWYQQALGQGPEFLTYFQNEAQLDKSGLPSDRFFAERPEGSVSTLKIQRTQQEDSAVYLCTGSALLLSPEQSFGPGTRLTVT.

Notes on this clonotype: This may stem from a read error, because a much larger clone lies one nucleotide away. The chain has TRBV9 and TRBJ2-1; 8 bases fit TRBD1. CDR1 and CDR2 (germline): SGDLS, YYNGEE. CDR3 length: 15 residues. This CDR3 reads CASSPRQGSYNKQFF. The CDR3 DNA is TGTGCCAGCAGCCCGCGACAGGGGTCCTACAATAAGCAGTTCTTC. Together with reference TRBV9 and TRBJ2-1, the CDR3 gives the full variable domain: DSGVTQTPKHLITATGQRVTLRCSPRSGDLSVYWYQQSLDQGLQFLIQYYNGEERAKGNILERFSAQQFPDLHSELNLSSLELGDSALYFCASSPRQGSYNKQFFGPGTRLTVL.

The chain links TRBV7-2 to TRBJ2-7; D call uncertain. CDR1 is SGHTA and CDR2 is FQGNSA in the germline V gene. The V and J ends lost 1 base and 0 bases respectively, with 10 bases between them. The CDR3 sequence is 15 residues long. DNA of the CDR3: TGTGCCAGCAGCTTAGAGGGTTTAATCTCCTACGAGCAGTACTTC. This encodes CASSLEGLISYEQYF.